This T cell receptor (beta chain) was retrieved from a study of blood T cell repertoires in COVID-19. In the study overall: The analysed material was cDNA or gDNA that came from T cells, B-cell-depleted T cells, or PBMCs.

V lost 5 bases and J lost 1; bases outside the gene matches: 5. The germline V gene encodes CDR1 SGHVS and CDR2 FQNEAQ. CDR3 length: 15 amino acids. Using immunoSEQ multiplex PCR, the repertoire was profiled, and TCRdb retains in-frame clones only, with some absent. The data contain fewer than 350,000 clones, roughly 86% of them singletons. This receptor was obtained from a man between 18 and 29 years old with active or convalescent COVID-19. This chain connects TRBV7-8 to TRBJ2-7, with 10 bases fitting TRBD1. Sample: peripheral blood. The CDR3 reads CASSQRQGASYEQYF. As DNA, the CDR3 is TGTGCCAGCAGCCAGAGACAGGGGGCTTCCTACGAGCAGTACTTC.